What follows are 18 T cell receptor beta chains derived from one specimen sequenced in a study of early T cells in non-severe SARS-CoV-2 infection (dated by TCRdb to the early 2020s). The library was obtained by 5' RACE. The sequencer was a NextSeq 500. Using fastp at Q25 and MiXCR, TCRdb reprocessed the public reads and kept productive beta chains. Here each entry gathers all rows of one CDR3 protein and keeps the most common genes and DNA. The sample table lists roughly 51,000 distinct CDR3 sequences, approximately 6.7% of them with a count of one. Approximately 4.1% of the sample is held by the ten biggest clonotypes. Sample: whole blood. These receptors originate from an adult who was a healthcare worker with PCR-confirmed SARS-CoV-2 infection or an uninfected control (not recorded which).

This clonotype came up a few times. The V call is TRBV18, the J call TRBJ2-1; tentatively, D is TRBD2 (6 bases). This CDR3 has 14 amino acids. Trimming removed 0 bases at V and 10 bases at J, with 13 bases between. Germline CDR1 KGHSH, CDR2 LQKENI. Here the CDR3 DNA reads TGTGCCAGCTCACCACCAATTGTTAGCGGAGAGCAGTTCTTC. Protein: CASSPPIVSGEQFF.

This clonotype was seen at least ten times. The chain employs TRBV18 and TRBJ2-7; 7 nucleotides line up with TRBD1. The CDR3 contains 16 residues. V was clipped by 0 bases and J by 1 base; unmatched bases: 6. Germline lookup yields CDR1 KGHSH and CDR2 LQKENI. CDR3 in amino acids: CASSPPKTGHSYEQYF. The CDR3 coding sequence is TGTGCCAGCTCACCACCGAAGACAGGGCATTCCTACGAGCAGTACTTC.

This clonotype has ten or more counts. One end of the junction does not line up with germline, which may come from a read error. The chain recombines TRBV11-2 with TRBJ2-7; D perhaps matches TRBD2 (5 bases). Germline V CDR1 and CDR2: SGHAT, FQNNGV. This CDR3 is built from 13 residues. The CDR3 loop reads CASSLDNRVLQRF. The CDR3 DNA sequence: TGTGCCAGCAGCTTAGATAACCGCGTACTCCAGCGGTTC.

Ten or more counts support this clonotype. The chain recombines TRBV5-4 with TRBJ1-2; maybe TRBD1 (5 bases). The V end lost 0 bases, the J end lost 8 bases, and 11 bases lay between the germline ends. Germline V gives CDR1 SGHNT, CDR2 YYREEE (reference sequence). The CDR3 is 13 residues long. The CDR3 coding sequence is TGTGCCAGCAGCTTGGTCCAGGGTACGGGCTACACCTTC. Translating it yields CASSLVQGTGYTF.

This clonotype was detected many times. This chain connects TRBV4-3 to TRBJ1-6; D is uncertain. There are 17 residues in the CDR3. V was cut by 2 bases and J by 6 bases, with 17 bases left in between. CDR1 is LGHNA, CDR2 YSLEER, per germline. The CDR3 is CASSQWSVAALNSPLHF. DNA of the CDR3: TGCGCCAGCAGCCAATGGTCTGTAGCGGCCCTTAATTCACCCCTCCACTTT.

Ten or more counts support this clonotype. The chain uses TRBV4-3 and TRBJ1-2; D is perhaps TRBD1 (6 bases). The V gene's germline CDR1 is LGHNA and CDR2 YSLEER. This CDR3 region has 16 residues. Trimming removed 0 bases at V and 4 bases at J, with 15 bases between. The CDR3 DNA reads TGCGCCAGCAGCCAAGATAGGGGGGCGCGGGCCTATGGCTACACCTTC. It is translated as CASSQDRGARAYGYTF.

At least ten counts were recorded for this clonotype. The chain links TRBV4-3 to TRBJ2-4; the D gene is possibly TRBD2 (6 bases). Trimming removed 0 bases at V and 7 bases at J, with 13 bases between. Germline assignment: CDR1 LGHNA and CDR2 YSLEER. The CDR3 covers 15 residues. Here the CDR3 reads CASSQDMGGLNIQYF. In nucleotides, the CDR3 is TGCGCCAGCAGCCAAGACATGGGAGGACTTAACATTCAGTACTTC.

This clonotype was seen at least ten times. J is TRBJ1-2 and V is TRBV9, with D possibly TRBD1 on 6 matching bases. Trimming stripped 5 bases from V and 4 bases from J, with 15 bases between. The CDR3 covers 14 residues. In germline, CDR1 is SGDLS, CDR2 YYNGEE. The CDR3 DNA follows: TGTGCCAGCAGAAGAGAGGGGGGAAGCTATGGCTACACCTTC. Its translation: CASRREGGSYGYTF.

This clonotype was observed many times. The rearrangement links TRBV29-1 to TRBJ1-2; 10 nucleotides agree with TRBD1. CDR1 and CDR2 from the germline V gene are SQVTM and ANQGSEA. J lost 4 bases, V lost 6 bases, and 2 bases had no gene match. The CDR3 is made up of 12 amino acids. CDR3 bases: TGCAGCGTGGACAGGGGGGGCTATGGCTACACCTTC. Protein sequence: CSVDRGGYGYTF. The full variable domain, with the rest looked up from reference TRBV29-1 and TRBJ1-2, is SAVISQKPSRDICQRGTSLTIQCQVDSQVTMMFWYRQQPGQSLTLIATANQGSEATYESGFVIDKFPISRPNLTFSTLTVSNMSPEDSSIYLCSVDRGGYGYTFGSGTRLTVV.

The sample holds many counts of this clonotype. The J gene is TRBJ2-2, the V gene TRBV10-1, with 7 bases aligning to TRBD1. The CDR3 is 15 residues long. Losses at the gene ends were 5 bases for V and 5 bases for J; bases not matched to a gene: 8. The germline CDR1 and CDR2 sequences are WNHNN and SYGVQD (reference sequence). CDR3 region: CASSKTGLGTGELFF. The CDR3 nucleotides are TGCGCCAGCAGTAAGACAGGGCTCGGTACCGGGGAGCTGTTTTTT.

This clonotype has ten or more counts. The J gene is TRBJ1-2, the V gene TRBV7-9; 8 bases line up with TRBD1. The V and J ends lost 9 bases and 4 bases, in that order; junction bases with no gene match: 10. The length of the CDR3 is 14 residues. Germline lookup yields CDR1 SEHNR and CDR2 FQNEAQ (reference sequence). The CDR3 here is CASTTGGIIYGYTF. CDR3 nucleotides: TGTGCCAGTACCACAGGGGGAATCATCTATGGCTACACCTTC.

This clonotype was seen repeatedly, ten times or more. The chain employs TRBV20-1 and TRBJ1-6; 11 bases fit TRBD1. Looked up from germline, CDR1 is DFQATT and CDR2 is SNEGSKA (reference sequence). The V segment lost 5 bases and the J segment 10 bases; nucleotides outside the gene matches: 10. This CDR3 has 15 amino acids. The CDR3 protein is CSAGTGGYGGSPLHF. DNA of the CDR3: TGCAGTGCTGGGACAGGGGGTTACGGTGGATCACCCCTCCACTTT.

The table lists this clonotype with many counts. Here the CDR3 DNA reads TGTGCCAGCTCATCCGGCGCGGGGTCACCCCTCCACTTT. It translates to CASSSGAGSPLHF. The rearrangement uses TRBV18 and TRBJ1-6, with D unclear. V dropped 5 bases and J dropped 10 bases, with 12 bases sitting between them. Germline-derived CDR1 and CDR2 are KGHSH and LQKENI. The CDR3 length is 13 residues.

The gene calls are TRBV10-2 and TRBJ1-2; a weak D match, TRBD1 (6 bases). The germline V gene encodes CDR1 WSHSY and CDR2 SAAADI. The length of the CDR3 is 17 residues. Trimming removed 2 bases at V and 2 bases at J, with 18 bases between. CDR3 sequence: CASSEAGKETGNYGYTF. The CDR3 DNA follows: TGCGCCAGCAGTGAGGCGGGGAAGGAGACAGGAAACTATGGCTACACCTTC.

This clonotype showed up just a few times. V and J are TRBV9 and TRBJ2-1, with 14 positions matching TRBD2. J was trimmed by 9 bases and V by 4 bases; bases with no gene match: 6. The germline gives CDR1 SGDLS, CDR2 YYNGEE. This CDR3 contains 15 residues. CDR3 in amino acids: CASSMTSGGASEQFF. The CDR3 region has the DNA TGTGCCAGCAGCATGACTAGCGGGGGGGCAAGTGAGCAGTTCTTC. Full variable domain (remainder filled in from reference TRBV9 and TRBJ2-1): DSGVTQTPKHLITATGQRVTLRCSPRSGDLSVYWYQQSLDQGLQFLIQYYNGEERAKGNILERFSAQQFPDLHSELNLSSLELGDSALYFCASSMTSGGASEQFFGPGTRLTVL.

This clonotype was observed many times. The chain has TRBV5-1 and TRBJ2-2; 9 bases are a match to TRBD2. The CDR3 contains 15 residues. The germline V gene has CDR1 SGHRS and CDR2 YFSETQ. V shed 5 bases, J shed 0 bases, and the junction held 2 bases outside the gene matches. CDR3 sequence reads: CASRLAGANTGELFF. CDR3 DNA: TGCGCCAGCAGACTAGCGGGCGCGAACACCGGGGAGCTGTTTTTT.

This clonotype was observed at least ten times. The chain employs TRBV27 and TRBJ1-5, with TRBD1 matching over 10 bases. CDR1 and CDR2 (germline): MNHEY, SMNVEV (reference sequence). This CDR3 comprises 14 residues. V was pared by 3 bases and J by 4 bases, with 0 bases of the junction left unmatched. The CDR3 protein is CASSLGQGNQPQHF. CDR3 nucleotide sequence: TGTGCCAGCAGTTTGGGACAGGGGAATCAGCCCCAGCATTTT.

This clonotype has at least ten counts. The chain uses TRBV11-2 and TRBJ2-2; no firm D call. Per the germline V gene, CDR1 is SGHAT and CDR2 is FQNNGV. Trimming stripped 4 bases from V and 1 base from J, with 16 bases between. The CDR3 is 17 residues long. The DNA for the CDR3 is TGTGCCAGCAGCTCACTCTACGGGCAGCTGAACACCGGGGAGCTGTTTTTT. It codes for CASSSLYGQLNTGELFF.